This TCR beta chain was sequenced for a study of cytomegalovirus exposure and HLA in healthy donors. The study, taken as a whole, reports: Associated with cytomegalovirus, according to the listing, were 170 or so TCR beta chains.

This CDR3 has 15 amino acids. Germline V CDR1 and CDR2: SGHTA, FQGNSA. V gave up 2 bases and J gave up 2 bases, with 10 bases separating them. Sequenced by immunoSEQ multiplex PCR; TCRdb stores in-frame clones only, minus some. The table shows about 280,000 clones, with over 75% occurring only once. Concerning this clone itself: Its antigen is not known.

The TCR originated in a young woman in good health and CMV-seronegative. The source material was PBMCs. The gene calls are TRBV7-2 and TRBJ1-3; D might be TRBD1 (6 bases). Written as DNA, the CDR3 is TGTGCCAGCAGCTTAATGCGGGGGCCTGGAAACACCATATATTTT. Amino acids: CASSLMRGPGNTIYF.